The entry below describes one T cell receptor beta chain. Profiling relied on immunoSEQ multiplex PCR, and the TCRdb table lists in-frame clones only, not all of them. The sample gives approximately 100,000 clones, approximately 91% of which show up once; 2.5% to 3.5% is in the top ten. This CDR3 is built from 14 residues. Germline-derived CDR1 and CDR2 are MNHEY and SMNVEV (reference sequence). Trimming cost V 2 bases and J 1 base, with 9 bases left between them. The sample is drawn from a study of T cell changes during pregnancy in multiple sclerosis. This specimen consisted of peripheral blood, obtained in the second trimester of pregnancy. The sequence was obtained from a female donor with multiple sclerosis, enrolled in a pregnancy study. The chain joins TRBV27 to TRBJ2-7; maybe TRBD1 (5 bases). CDR3: CASSLDGASYEQYF. The CDR3 DNA is TGTGCCAGCAGTTTAGATGGGGCATCCTACGAGCAGTACTTC.